This TCR beta chain was found in a study of T cell changes during pregnancy in multiple sclerosis. The trim removed 10 bases at V and 0 bases at J, leaving 12 bases unmatched. The germline V gene encodes CDR1 MNHNS and CDR2 SASEGT. The CDR3 has 15 amino acids. Repertoires were generated with immunoSEQ multiplex PCR, while TCRdb's copy carries only in-frame clones and drops some. This table holds just under 45,000 clones, 80% to 95% found once. Sequenced material: CD4+ T cells from peripheral blood mononuclear cells, taken in the first trimester of pregnancy. The V gene is TRBV6-1, the J gene TRBJ2-7; 7 bases map to TRBD2. The source of this sequence is a female donor with multiple sclerosis, enrolled in a pregnancy study. The CDR3 nucleotides read TGTGCCACCAAGCCAGTAGCGGGTTTCTCCTACGAGCAGTACTTC. This gives the protein CATKPVAGFSYEQYF.